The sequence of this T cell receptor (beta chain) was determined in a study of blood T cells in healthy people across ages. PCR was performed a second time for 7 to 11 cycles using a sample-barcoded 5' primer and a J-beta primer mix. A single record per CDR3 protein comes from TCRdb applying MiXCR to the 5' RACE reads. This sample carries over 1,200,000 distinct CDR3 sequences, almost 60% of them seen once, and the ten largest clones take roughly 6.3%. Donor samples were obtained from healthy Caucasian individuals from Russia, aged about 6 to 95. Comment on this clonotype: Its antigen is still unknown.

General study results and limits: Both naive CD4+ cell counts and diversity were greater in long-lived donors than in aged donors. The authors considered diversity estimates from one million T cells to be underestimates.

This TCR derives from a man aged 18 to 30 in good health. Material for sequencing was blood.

CDR3 sequence: CASSRAGGQVREQYF. The CDR3 DNA sequence: TGCGCCAGCAGCCGAGCGGGGGGGCAAGTTCGCGAGCAGTACTTC. The chain employs TRBV4-1 and TRBJ2-4, with 10 bases aligning to TRBD2. The last part of the DNA fits TRBJ2-7 better; the J call may be wrong. CDR3 length equals 15 residues. CDR1 is MGHRA and CDR2 is YSYEKL in the germline V gene.